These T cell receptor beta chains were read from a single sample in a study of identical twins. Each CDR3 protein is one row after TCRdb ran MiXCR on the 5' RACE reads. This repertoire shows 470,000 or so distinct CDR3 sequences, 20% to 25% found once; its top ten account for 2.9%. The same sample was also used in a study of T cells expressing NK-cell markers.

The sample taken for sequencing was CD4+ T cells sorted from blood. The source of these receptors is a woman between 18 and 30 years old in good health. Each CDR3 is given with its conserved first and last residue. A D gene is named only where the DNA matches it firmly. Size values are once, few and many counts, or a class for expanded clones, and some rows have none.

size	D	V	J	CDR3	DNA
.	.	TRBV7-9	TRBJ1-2	CASSTGRVGYGYTF	TGTGCCAGCAGCACAGGACGCGTGGGGTATGGCTACACCTTC
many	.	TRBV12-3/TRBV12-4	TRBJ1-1	CASSQQGNTEAFF	TGTGCCAGCAGTCAACAGGGGAACACTGAAGCTTTCTTT
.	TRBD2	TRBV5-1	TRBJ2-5	CASSSKLAGQETQYF	TGCGCCAGCAGCTCAAAACTAGCGGGGCAAGAGACCCAGTACTTC
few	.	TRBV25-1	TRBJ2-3	CASSDRKDTQYF	TGTGCCAGCAGTGATAGGAAAGATACGCAGTATTTT
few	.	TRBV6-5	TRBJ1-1	CASSFLSTYMNTEAFF	TGTGCCAGCAGTTTTCTTTCGACATATATGAACACTGAAGCTTTCTTT
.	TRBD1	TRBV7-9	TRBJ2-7	CASRRTGTGNSYEQYF	TGTGCCAGCAGGCGGACCGGGACAGGGAACTCCTACGAGCAGTACTTC
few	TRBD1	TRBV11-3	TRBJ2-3	CASSANRGTDTQYF	TGTGCCAGCAGCGCCAACAGGGGTACAGATACGCAGTATTTT
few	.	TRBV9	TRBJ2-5	CASSVEGHPGETQYF	TGTGCCAGCAGCGTAGAGGGCCACCCTGGGGAGACCCAGTACTTC
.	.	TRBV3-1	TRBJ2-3	CASSHRRRTDTQYF	TGTGCCAGCAGCCACAGACGCCGCACAGATACGCAGTATTTT
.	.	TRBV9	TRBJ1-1	CASSVGWGTTEAFF	TGTGCCAGCAGCGTAGGATGGGGTACGACTGAAGCTTTCTTT